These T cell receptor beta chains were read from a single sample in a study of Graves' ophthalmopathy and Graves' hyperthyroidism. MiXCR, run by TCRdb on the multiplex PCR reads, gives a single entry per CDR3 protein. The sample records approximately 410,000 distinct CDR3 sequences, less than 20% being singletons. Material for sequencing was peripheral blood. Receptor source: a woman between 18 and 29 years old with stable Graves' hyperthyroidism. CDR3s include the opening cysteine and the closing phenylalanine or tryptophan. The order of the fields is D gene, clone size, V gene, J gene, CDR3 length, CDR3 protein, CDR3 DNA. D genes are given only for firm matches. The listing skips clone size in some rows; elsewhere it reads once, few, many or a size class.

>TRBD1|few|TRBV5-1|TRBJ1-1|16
CASSSGTGGPGTEAFF
TGCGCCAGCAGCTCCGGGACAGGGGGACCGGGGACTGAAGCTTTCTTT
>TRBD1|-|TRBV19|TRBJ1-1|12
CASSGQAMVAFF
TGTGCCAGTTCGGGACAGGCCATGGTAGCTTTCTTT
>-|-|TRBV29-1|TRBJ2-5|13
CSVLKGTGETQYF
TGCAGCGTTCTAAAGGGAACAGGGGAGACCCAGTACTTC
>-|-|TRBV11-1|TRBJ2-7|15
CASSSTGRGSDEQHF
TGTGCCAGCAGCTCCACCGGGAGAGGGTCGGACGAGCAGCACTTC
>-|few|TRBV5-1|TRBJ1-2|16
CASRHMALGHLYGYTF
TGCGCCAGCAGGCACATGGCGCTGGGGCACCTCTATGGCTACACCTTC
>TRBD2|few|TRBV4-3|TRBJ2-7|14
CASSQGREVYEQYF
TGCGCCAGCAGCCAAGGGCGGGAGGTCTACGAGCAGTACTTC
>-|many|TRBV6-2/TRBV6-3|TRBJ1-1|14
CASSLGHFNTEAFF
TGTGCCAGCAGTCTCGGACACTTTAACACTGAAGCTTTCTTT
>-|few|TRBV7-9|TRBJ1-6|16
CASSATERSYNSPLHF
TGTGCCAGCAGCGCGACGGAGCGCTCCTATAATTCACCCCTCCACTTT
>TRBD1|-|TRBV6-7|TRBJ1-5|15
CASRNRDRSNQPQHF
TGTGCCAGCAGAAACCGGGACAGGTCCAATCAGCCCCAGCATTTT
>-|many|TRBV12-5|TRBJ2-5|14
CASGWGFGGETQYF
TGTGCTAGTGGCTGGGGTTTCGGAGGAGAGACCCAGTACTTC
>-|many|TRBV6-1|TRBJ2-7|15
CASRTGIGGSYEQYF
TGTGCCAGCAGGACGGGTATCGGGGGATCATACGAGCAGTACTTC
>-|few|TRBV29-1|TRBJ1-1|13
CSHRGRGGTEAFF
TGCAGCCATCGGGGGAGGGGAGGGACTGAAGCTTTCTTT
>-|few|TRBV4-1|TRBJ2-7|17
CASSQAFFSWRTYERYF
TGCGCCAGCAGCCAAGCTTTCTTCTCGTGGCGCACCTACGAGCGGTACTTC
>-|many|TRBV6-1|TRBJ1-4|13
CASSGTVDEKLSF
TGTGCCAGCAGCGGAACAGTTGATGAAAAACTGTCTTTT